These 6 T cell receptor beta chains were sequenced from one sample in a study of blood T cells in healthy people across ages. A second PCR of about 6 to 12 cycles used a sample-barcoded 5' primer and a J-beta primer mix. TCRdb re-called the 5' RACE reads with MiXCR, one entry per CDR3 protein. The sample carries around 850,000 distinct CDR3 sequences, roughly 34% recorded once. Sequenced: blood. All receptors derive from a man younger than 30 in good health.

CDR3 sequence reads: CASSPRGGRYNEQFF. CDR3 bases: TGTGCCAGCAGTCCCCGGGGGGGCCGCTACAATGAGCAGTTCTTC. The rearrangement uses TRBV6-1 and TRBJ2-1; 8 bases line up with TRBD2. V dropped 5 bases and J dropped 3; count of bases not matched to a gene: 6. Germline-derived CDR1 and CDR2 are MNHNS and SASEGT. The CDR3 extends over 15 amino acids.

This chain uses TRBV6-2 or TRBV6-3 with TRBJ2-7, with D unclear. Trimming removed 2 bases from V and 3 bases from J, with 17 bases in between. Germline values: CDR1 MNHEY, CDR2 SVGEGT. The CDR3 length is 16 residues. The CDR3 here is CASSYAPGGANYEQYF. DNA of the CDR3: TGTGCCAGCAGTTACGCTCCTGGCGGAGCCAACTACGAGCAGTACTTC.

In this sample, this clonotype turned up a few times. This sequence joins TRBV12-3 or TRBV12-4 and TRBJ1-2; D unclear. CDR3 length: 11 amino acids. V was cut by 3 bases and J by 13 bases, with 12 bases left in between. The CDR3 is CASSLNGAPTF. For the CDR3, the DNA is TGTGCCAGCAGTTTGAACGGAGCCCCCACCTTC.

V usage is TRBV30 and J usage is TRBJ1-4; no definite D call. V was clipped by 7 bases and J by 4 bases, with 13 bases between them. The CDR3 runs to 13 residues. Per germline, CDR1 GTSNPN and CDR2 SVGIG (reference sequence). CDR3 DNA: TGTGCCTATCGGCGAGGGAATAATGAAAAACTGTTTTTT. The encoded protein is CAYRRGNNEKLFF.

On this clonotype itself: At one of its ends the junction is not consistent with the germline gene, which may arise from a read error. The chain employs TRBV30 and TRBJ1-5; no reliable D call. Germline CDR1 reads GTSNPN; CDR2 reads SVGIG (reference sequence). This CDR3 contains 15 residues. The DNA of the CDR3 is TGTGTCTGGAGTCAAACCCCCGAAGATCGTCAGCCCCAGCATTTT. It yields the protein CVWSQTPEDRQPQHF.

V is TRBV6-2 or TRBV6-3 and J is TRBJ1-5; TRBD1 might be the D (5 bases). The CDR3 totals 14 residues. The V and J ends lost 4 bases and 7 bases respectively, with 14 bases between them. The germline V gene has CDR1 MNHEY and CDR2 SVGEGT. The DNA for the CDR3 is TGTGCCAGCAGTTTCCAGGGTCCCAGGCAGCCCCAGCATTTT. Translating it yields CASSFQGPRQPQHF.